This section outlines one T cell receptor (beta chain) sequence together with its context. The data are from a study of cytomegalovirus exposure and HLA in healthy donors. PCR involved 60 Vbeta and 13 Jbeta primers. Method: immunoSEQ multiplex PCR; TCRdb's copy keeps in-frame clones and lacks some. The data show some 160,000 clones, 75% to 90% seen once. The material sequenced was PBMCs. This clonotype was sampled from a male donor in good health and CMV-seropositive.

CDR3 nucleotide sequence: TGTGCCAGCAGTGATGTAATAGCTTCCGGGGAGCTGTTTTTT. It is translated as CASSDVIASGELFF. The rearrangement joins TRBV2 to TRBJ2-2, with no clear D. V lost 3 bases, J lost 6 bases, and 11 bases lay in between. The CDR3 is 14 amino acids. Germline-derived CDR1 and CDR2 are SNHLY and FYNNEI.